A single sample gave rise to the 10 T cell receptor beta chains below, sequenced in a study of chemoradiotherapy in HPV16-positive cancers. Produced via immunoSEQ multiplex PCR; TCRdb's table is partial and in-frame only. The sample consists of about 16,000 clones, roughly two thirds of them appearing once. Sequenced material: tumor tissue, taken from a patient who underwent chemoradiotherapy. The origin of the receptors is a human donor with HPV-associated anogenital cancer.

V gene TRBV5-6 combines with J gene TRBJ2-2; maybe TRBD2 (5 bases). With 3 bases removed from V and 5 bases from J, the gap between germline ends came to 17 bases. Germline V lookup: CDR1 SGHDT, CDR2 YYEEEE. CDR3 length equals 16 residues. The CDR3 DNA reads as TGTGCCAGCAGCTGGACGGAGGTGAGGTTGACCGGGGAGCTGTTTTTT. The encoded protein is CASSWTEVRLTGELFF.

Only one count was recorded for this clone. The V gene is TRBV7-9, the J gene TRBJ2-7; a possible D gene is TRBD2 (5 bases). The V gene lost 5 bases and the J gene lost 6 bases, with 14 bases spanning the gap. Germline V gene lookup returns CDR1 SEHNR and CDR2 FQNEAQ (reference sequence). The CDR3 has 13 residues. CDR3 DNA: TGTGCCAGCAGCCCGGAGGCGGAGTCCGAGCAGTACTTC. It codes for CASSPEAESEQYF.

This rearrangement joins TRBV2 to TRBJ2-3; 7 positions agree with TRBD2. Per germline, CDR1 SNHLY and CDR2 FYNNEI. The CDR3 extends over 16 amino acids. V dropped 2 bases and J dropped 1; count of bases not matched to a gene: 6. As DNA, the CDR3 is TGTGCCAGCAGTGAAATCCCAGCGGGACGCACAGATACGCAGTATTTT. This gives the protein CASSEIPAGRTDTQYF.

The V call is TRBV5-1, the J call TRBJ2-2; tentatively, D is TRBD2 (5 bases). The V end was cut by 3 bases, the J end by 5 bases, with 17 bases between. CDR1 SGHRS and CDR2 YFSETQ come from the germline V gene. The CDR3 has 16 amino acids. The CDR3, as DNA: TGCGCCAGCAGCTCCGGACTCCCTCCGGGGACCGGGGAGCTGTTTTTT. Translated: CASSSGLPPGTGELFF.

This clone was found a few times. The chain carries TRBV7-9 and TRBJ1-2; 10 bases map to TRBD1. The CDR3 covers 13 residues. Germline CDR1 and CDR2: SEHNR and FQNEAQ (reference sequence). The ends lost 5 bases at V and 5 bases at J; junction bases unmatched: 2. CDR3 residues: CASSRDRGYGYTF. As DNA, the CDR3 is TGTGCCAGCAGCCGGGACAGGGGATATGGCTACACCTTC.

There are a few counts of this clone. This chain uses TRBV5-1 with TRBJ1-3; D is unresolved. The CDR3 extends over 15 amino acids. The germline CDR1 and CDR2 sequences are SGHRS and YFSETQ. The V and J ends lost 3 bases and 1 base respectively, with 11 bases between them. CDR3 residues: CASSWHGESGNTIYF. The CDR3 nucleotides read TGCGCCAGCAGCTGGCACGGGGAATCTGGAAACACCATATATTTT.

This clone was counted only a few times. The CDR3 region has the DNA TGTGCTAGTGGCCTCGACAGGGGGCGGTCTGAAGCTTTCTTT. Translation: CASGLDRGRSEAFF. The chain has TRBV12-5 and TRBJ1-1, with 10 bases identical to TRBD1. J lost 6 bases, V lost 6 bases, and 7 bases had no gene match. CDR1 and CDR2 (germline): LGHNT, FRNRAP. The CDR3 totals 14 residues.

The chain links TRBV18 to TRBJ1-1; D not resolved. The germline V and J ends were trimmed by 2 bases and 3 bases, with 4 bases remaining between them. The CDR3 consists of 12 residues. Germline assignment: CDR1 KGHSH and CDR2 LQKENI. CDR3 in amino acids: CASSPGDTEAFF. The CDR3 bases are TGTGCCAGCTCACCAGGGGACACTGAAGCTTTCTTT. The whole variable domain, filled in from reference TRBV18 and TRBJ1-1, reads NAGVMQNPRHLVRRRGQEARLRCSPMKGHSHVYWYRQLPEEGLKFMVYLQKENIIDESGMPKERFSAEFPKEGPSILRIQQVVRGDSAAYFCASSPGDTEAFFGQGTRLTVV.

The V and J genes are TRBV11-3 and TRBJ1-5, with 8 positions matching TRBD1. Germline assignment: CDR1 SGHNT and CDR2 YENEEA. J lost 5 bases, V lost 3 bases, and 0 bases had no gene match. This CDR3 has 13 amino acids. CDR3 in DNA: TGTGCCAGCAGCTTGGACAGGGATCAGCCCCAGCATTTT. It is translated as CASSLDRDQPQHF.

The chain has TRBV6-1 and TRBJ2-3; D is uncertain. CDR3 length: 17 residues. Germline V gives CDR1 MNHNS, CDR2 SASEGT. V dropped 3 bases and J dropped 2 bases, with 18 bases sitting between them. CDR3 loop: CASSDLGRGKLTDTQYF. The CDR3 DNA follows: TGTGCCAGCAGTGATTTGGGAAGAGGCAAACTCACAGATACGCAGTATTTT.